Listed here is a single T cell receptor (beta chain). Antigen: not known. The entry originates in a study of PD-1 blockade in classical Hodgkin lymphoma. About the study: Intravenous infusions of nivolumab 3 mg/kg reached patients every 2 weeks.

General study findings and limits: The study reported lower baseline TCR diversity in newly diagnosed patients than in healthy donors. Significant TCR diversity gains by C4D1 occurred in CD4+ but not CD8+ cells. Partial responders and progressors had significantly lower baseline TCR diversity.

Profiling relied on immunoSEQ multiplex PCR, and the TCRdb table lists in-frame clones only, not all of them. This table holds around 96,000 clones, 80% to 85% found once. Trimming removed 2 bases from V and 7 bases from J; junction bases left unmatched: 5. Per germline, CDR1 GTSNPN and CDR2 SVGIG (reference sequence). This CDR3 spans 13 amino acids. Every patient was affected by relapse after autologous stem cell transplantation, while exposure to brentuximab vedotin was not uniform. Sequencing used peripheral blood mononuclear cells (PBMCs), obtained at baseline. This chain connects TRBV30 to TRBJ1-1; TRBD1 matches at 9 bases. The receptor comes from a human donor with classical Hodgkin lymphoma. The DNA of the CDR3 is TGTGCCTGGAGTATACAGGGGGCGGGTGAAGCTTTCTTT. Translated: CAWSIQGAGEAFF.